This passage covers 2 T cell receptor beta chains from one sample sequenced in a study of CD8 T cells in Susac syndrome. Reverse transcription of roughly 0.45 to 1 ug RNA was performed with random hexamers. One entry per CDR3 protein results from TCRdb running MiXCR on the immunoSEQ multiplex PCR reads. The sample comprises a few hundred thousand distinct CDR3 sequences, over 90% of which are singletons, and just over 0.08% rests with the top ten. What was sequenced was CD4+ T cells from PBMCs. The origin of the receptors is a human donor with multiple sclerosis.

The table lists this clonotype with a count of one. The chain couples TRBV7-8 to TRBJ1-2; D is unclear. The length of the CDR3 is 12 residues. V lost 7 bases and J 8 bases, leaving 14 bases between the germline ends. CDR1 and CDR2 from the germline V gene are SGHVS and FQNEAQ. CDR3 coding DNA: TGTGCCAGCACGATAGACCTCCTGGGCTACACCTTC. This encodes CASTIDLLGYTF.

The CDR3 spells CASSPERGGTDTQYF. CDR3 bases: TGCGCCAGCAGCCCTGAGCGGGGAGGCACAGATACGCAGTATTTT. The chain carries TRBV5-1 and TRBJ2-3; 7 nucleotides agree with TRBD2. CDR1 is SGHRS and CDR2 is YFSETQ in the germline V gene. Trimming took 4 bases from V and 1 from J; bases not matched to a gene: 6. The CDR3 length is 15 residues.